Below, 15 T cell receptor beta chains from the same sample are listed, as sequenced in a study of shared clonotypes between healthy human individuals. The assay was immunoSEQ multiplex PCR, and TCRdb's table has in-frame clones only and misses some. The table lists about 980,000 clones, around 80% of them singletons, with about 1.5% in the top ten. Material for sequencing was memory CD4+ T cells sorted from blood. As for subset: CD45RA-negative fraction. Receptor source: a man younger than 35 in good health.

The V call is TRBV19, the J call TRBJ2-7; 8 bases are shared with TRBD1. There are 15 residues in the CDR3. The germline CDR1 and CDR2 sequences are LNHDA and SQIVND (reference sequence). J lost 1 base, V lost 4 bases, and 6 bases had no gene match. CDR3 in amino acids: CASSTSGTGSYEQYF. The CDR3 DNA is TGTGCCAGTAGTACTTCCGGGACAGGATCCTACGAGCAGTACTTC.

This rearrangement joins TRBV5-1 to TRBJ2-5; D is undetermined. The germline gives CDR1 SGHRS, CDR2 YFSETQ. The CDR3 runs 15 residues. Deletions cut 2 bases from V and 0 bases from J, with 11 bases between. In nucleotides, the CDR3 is TGCGCCAGCAGCTTTATAGGGCCCAACCAAGAGACCCAGTACTTC. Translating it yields CASSFIGPNQETQYF.

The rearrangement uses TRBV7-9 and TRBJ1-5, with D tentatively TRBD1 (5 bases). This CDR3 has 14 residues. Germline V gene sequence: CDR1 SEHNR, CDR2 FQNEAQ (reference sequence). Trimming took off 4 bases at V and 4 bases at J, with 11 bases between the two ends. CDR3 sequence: CASSSAGGNQPQHF. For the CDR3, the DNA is TGTGCCAGCAGCTCGGCGGGGGGGAATCAGCCCCAGCATTTT.

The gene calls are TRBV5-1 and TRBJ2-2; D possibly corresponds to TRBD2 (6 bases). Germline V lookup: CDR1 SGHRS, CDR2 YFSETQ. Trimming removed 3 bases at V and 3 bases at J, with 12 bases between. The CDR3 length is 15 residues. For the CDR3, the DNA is TGCGCCAGCAGCTCGGAGGGCCGAGACACCGGGGAGCTGTTTTTT. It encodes CASSSEGRDTGELFF.

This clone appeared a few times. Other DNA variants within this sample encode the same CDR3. CDR3 sequence: CASISGRNTEAFF. CDR3 nucleotides: TGTGCCAGCATTAGTGGACGGAACACTGAAGCTTTCTTT. The chain is built from TRBV2 and TRBJ1-1; D remains ambiguous. V gave up 7 bases and J gave up 1 base, with 10 bases separating them. The CDR3 runs to 13 residues. Germline values: CDR1 SNHLY, CDR2 FYNNEI.

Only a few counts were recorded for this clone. The DNA for the CDR3 is TGTGCCAGCAGTTATGGGACTCTTAGGAACGAGCAGTACTTC. Translation: CASSYGTLRNEQYF. The genes are TRBV6-6 and TRBJ2-7; D might be TRBD2 (6 bases). Trimming took 3 bases from V and 5 from J, leaving 14 bases between them. The CDR3 loop spans 14 amino acids. Germline CDR1 is MNHNY and CDR2 is SVGAGI (reference sequence).

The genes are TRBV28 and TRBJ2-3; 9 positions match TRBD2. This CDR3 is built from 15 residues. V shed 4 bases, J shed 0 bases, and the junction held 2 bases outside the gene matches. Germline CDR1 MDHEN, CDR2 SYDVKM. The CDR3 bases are TGTGCCAGCAGTTCTAGCGGGGAGAGCACAGATACGCAGTATTTT. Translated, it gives CASSSSGESTDTQYF.

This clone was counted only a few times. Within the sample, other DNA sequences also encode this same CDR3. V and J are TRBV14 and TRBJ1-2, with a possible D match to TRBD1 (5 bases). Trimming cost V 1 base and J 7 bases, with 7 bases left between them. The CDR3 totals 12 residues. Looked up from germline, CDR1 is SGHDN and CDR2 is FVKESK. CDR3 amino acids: CASSQGGRGYTF. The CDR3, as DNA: TGTGCCAGCAGCCAAGGGGGCCGTGGCTACACCTTC.

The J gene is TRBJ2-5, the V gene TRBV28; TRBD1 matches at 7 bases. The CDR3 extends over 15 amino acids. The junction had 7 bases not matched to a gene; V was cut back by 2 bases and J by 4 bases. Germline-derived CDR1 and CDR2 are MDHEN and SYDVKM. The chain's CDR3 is CASSLRQGRTETQYF. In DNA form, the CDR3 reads TGTGCCAGCAGTTTAAGACAGGGAAGGACAGAGACCCAGTACTTC.

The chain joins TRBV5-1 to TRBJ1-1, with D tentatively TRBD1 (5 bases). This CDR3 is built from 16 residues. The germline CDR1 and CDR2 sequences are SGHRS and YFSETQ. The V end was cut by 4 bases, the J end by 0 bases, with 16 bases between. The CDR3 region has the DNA TGCGCCAGCAGCCCAGGACAAAATACCATGAACACTGAAGCTTTCTTT. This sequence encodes CASSPGQNTMNTEAFF.

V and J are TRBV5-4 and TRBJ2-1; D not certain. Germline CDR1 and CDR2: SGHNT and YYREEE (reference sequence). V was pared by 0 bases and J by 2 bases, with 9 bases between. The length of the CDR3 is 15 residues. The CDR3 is CASSLGASTYNEQFF. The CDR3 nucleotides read TGTGCCAGCAGCTTGGGAGCGTCAACCTACAATGAGCAGTTCTTC.

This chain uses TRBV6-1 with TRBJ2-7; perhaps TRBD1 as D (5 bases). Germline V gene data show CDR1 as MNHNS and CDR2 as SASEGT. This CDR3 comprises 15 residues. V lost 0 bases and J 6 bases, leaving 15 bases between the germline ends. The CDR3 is CASSEAVRTRGEQYF. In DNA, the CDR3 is TGTGCCAGCAGTGAAGCTGTCAGGACACGTGGCGAGCAGTACTTC.

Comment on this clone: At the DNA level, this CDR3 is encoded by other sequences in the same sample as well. The CDR3 here is CASSEGTSYEQFF. The CDR3 DNA reads as TGTGCCAGCTCAGAAGGGACTAGCTATGAGCAGTTCTTC. V and J are TRBV18 and TRBJ2-1; TRBD2 agrees at 9 bases. From germline, CDR1 is KGHSH and CDR2 LQKENI. With V trimmed by 5 bases and J by 8 bases, 4 bases remained unmatched. This CDR3 comprises 13 residues.

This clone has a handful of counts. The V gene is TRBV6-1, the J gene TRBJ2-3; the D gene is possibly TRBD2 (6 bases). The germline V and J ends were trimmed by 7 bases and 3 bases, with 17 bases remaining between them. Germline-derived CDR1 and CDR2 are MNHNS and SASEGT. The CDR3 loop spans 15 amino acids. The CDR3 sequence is CASKNQGGGTDTQYF. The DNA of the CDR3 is TGTGCCAGCAAAAACCAGGGAGGCGGGACAGATACGCAGTATTTT.

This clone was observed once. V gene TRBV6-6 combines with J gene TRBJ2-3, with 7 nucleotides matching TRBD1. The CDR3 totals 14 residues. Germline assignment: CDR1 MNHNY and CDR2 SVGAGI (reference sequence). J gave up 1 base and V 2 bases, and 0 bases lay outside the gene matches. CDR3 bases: TGTGCCAGCAGTTACGGGACAGGCACAGATACGCAGTATTTT. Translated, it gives CASSYGTGTDTQYF.